The clone carrying this TCR beta chain was counted only a few times. Its antigen remains unknown. Trimming cost V 1 base and J 8 bases, with 15 bases left between them. CDR3 length: 16 amino acids. Per the germline V gene, CDR1 is LGHNA and CDR2 is YSLEER. This sample stems from a study of beta chain features in type 1 diabetes. Expressed TCRB transcripts were sequenced because the isolated RNA had all been reverse transcribed beforehand. Here immunoSEQ multiplex PCR was the method, and the copy in TCRdb shows in-frame clones only, minus some. The data show roughly 450,000 clones, with around 13% seen just once and roughly 0.033% held by the top ten. Broader study findings: TCRB rearrangement may or may not be influenced by HLA type; here this remained unresolved. Fewer insertions but more deletions were seen at VDJ junctions in type 1 diabetes patients.

The sample consisted of naive CD4+ T cells from blood. The origin of this receptor is a man younger than 45 in good health. The chain has TRBV4-3 and TRBJ1-6; no firm D call. The DNA of the CDR3 is TGCGCCAGCAGCCAAGGAATCGAGGGTGGTCATTCACCCCTCCACTTT. This gives the protein CASSQGIEGGHSPLHF.